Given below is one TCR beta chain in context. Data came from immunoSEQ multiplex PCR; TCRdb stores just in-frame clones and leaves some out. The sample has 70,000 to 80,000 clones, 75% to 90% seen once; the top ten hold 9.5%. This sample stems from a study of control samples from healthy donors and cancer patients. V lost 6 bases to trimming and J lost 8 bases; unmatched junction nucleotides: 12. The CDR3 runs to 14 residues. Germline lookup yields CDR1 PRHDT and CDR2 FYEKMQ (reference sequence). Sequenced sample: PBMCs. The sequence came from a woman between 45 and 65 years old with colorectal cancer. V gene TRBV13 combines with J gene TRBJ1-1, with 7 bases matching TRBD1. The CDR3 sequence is CASSPGTEFIEAFF. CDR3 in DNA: TGTGCCAGCAGTCCCGGGACAGAATTTATAGAAGCTTTCTTT.